This is a list of T cell receptor beta chains from one sample in a study of blood T cell repertoires in COVID-19. Libraries were prepared by immunoSEQ multiplex PCR; TCRdb keeps only in-frame clonotypes and omits some of them. This table has approximately 140,000 clones, 75% to 90% appearing once. What was sequenced was peripheral blood. The receptors were gathered from a man aged 45-65 years with active or convalescent COVID-19. CDR3s include the opening cysteine and the closing phenylalanine or tryptophan. Fields, in order: J gene, V gene, D gene, clone size, CDR3 DNA, CDR3 protein. A D gene is named only where the DNA matches it firmly. Size is omitted from some rows. Given values are once, few, many or a class for expanded clones.

TRBJ2-3	TRBV5-1	TRBD2	NA	TGCGCCAGCAGCTCCCTAGCGGGAGCGGCAGATACGCAGTATTTT	CASSSLAGAADTQYF
TRBJ2-1	TRBV18	NA	NA	TGTGCCAGCTCACCACGTTATGAGAGTCTGGGAGTTGATGAGCAGTTCTTC	CASSPRYESLGVDEQFF
TRBJ1-6	TRBV6-6	TRBD1	few	TGTGCCAGCAGCGGTGACAGGGGCAATAATTCACCCCTCCACTTT	CASSGDRGNNSPLHF
TRBJ2-3	TRBV19	TRBD2	NA	TGTGCCAGTAGTATACGGGGGGTCTCAGATACGCAGTATTTT	CASSIRGVSDTQYF
TRBJ2-1	TRBV28	TRBD1	NA	TGTGCCAGCAGTTTATACAGGGGGCTGTTAAATGAGCAGTTCTTC	CASSLYRGLLNEQFF
TRBJ2-3	TRBV3-1/TRBV3-2	TRBD2	NA	TGTGCCAGCAGCCAAGATCGCACTAGCGGCACAGATACGCAGTATTTT	CASSQDRTSGTDTQYF
TRBJ2-7	TRBV28	TRBD2	NA	TGTGCCAGCAGTTTGGGACTAGCGGGCGAGACCTACGAGCAGTACTTC	CASSLGLAGETYEQYF
TRBJ1-2	TRBV15	NA	once	TGTGCCACCAGCAGAGATAGTGGAGGATTTTCTAACTATGGCTACACCTTC	CATSRDSGGFSNYGYTF
TRBJ2-5	TRBV6-5	TRBD1	NA	TGTGCCAGCAGTTACACGACAGGGGGTATAGAGACCCAGTACTTC	CASSYTTGGIETQYF
TRBJ1-1	TRBV7-2	NA	NA	TGTGCCAGCACAAGTCCGGGAGGATACACTGAAGCTTTCTTT	CASTSPGGYTEAFF
TRBJ1-5	TRBV28	TRBD1	few	TGTGCCAGCAGCGAGGGGGCGCGGGTCAATCAGCCCCAGCATTTT	CASSEGARVNQPQHF
TRBJ2-5	TRBV29-1	NA	NA	TGCAGCGTTGGAGGCCGCCAAGAGACCCAGTACTTC	CSVGGRQETQYF
TRBJ2-5	TRBV19	NA	NA	TGTGCCAGTAGTATTGCGGGATGGGGCCAAGAGACCCAGTACTTC	CASSIAGWGQETQYF
TRBJ2-7	TRBV4-2	NA	NA	TGTGCCAGCAGCCAAGGTGGCACTCCCAGGGGCGAGCAGTACTTC	CASSQGGTPRGEQYF
TRBJ1-4	TRBV11-2	NA	NA	TGTGCCAGCAGCCCCCGACCGGGGGGCTATAATGAAAAACTGTTTTTT	CASSPRPGGYNEKLFF
TRBJ1-1	TRBV11-2	NA	NA	TGTGCCAGCAGCTTAGCGGGACACCACACTGAAGCTTTCTTT	CASSLAGHHTEAFF
TRBJ2-1	TRBV3-1/TRBV3-2	TRBD2	NA	TGTGCCAGCAGCCAAGGCGGGGGGGGCTACAATGAGCAGTTCTTC	CASSQGGGGYNEQFF
TRBJ2-5	TRBV20-1	NA	NA	TGCAGTGCTAGTCCGGGGAGACAAGAGACCCAGTACTTC	CSASPGRQETQYF
TRBJ2-1	TRBV3-1/TRBV3-2	NA	NA	TGTGCCAGCAGCCTCACCCGGGAGTCCTACAATGAGCAGTTCTTC	CASSLTRESYNEQFF
TRBJ2-5	TRBV11-3	NA	NA	TGTGCCAGCAGCTTAGTATTCGGGATGGGGGAGACCCAGTACTTC	CASSLVFGMGETQYF
TRBJ1-1	TRBV30	NA	NA	TGTGCCTGGAGTCGGGGAAGCGACACTGAAGCTTTCTTT	CAWSRGSDTEAFF
TRBJ2-1	TRBV10-3	NA	NA	TGTGCCATCAGTGACCCCATCCAATCCTACAATGAGCAGTTCTTC	CAISDPIQSYNEQFF
TRBJ2-1	TRBV7-8	NA	NA	TGTGCCAGCAGCGAAGGGAGGATCACCATTAATGAGCAGTTCTTC	CASSEGRITINEQFF
TRBJ1-2	TRBV21-1	NA	NA	TGTGCCAGCAGCAAGGGGTTGGGACGGGGGGCTTGTGGCTACACCTTC	CASSKGLGRGACGYTF
TRBJ1-2	TRBV11-2	TRBD1	NA	TGTGCCAGCAGCTTACCTTCTAGAGGGGGCTTTGGGGGCGACTATGGCTACACCTTC	CASSLPSRGGFGGDYGYTF
TRBJ2-7	TRBV5-1	NA	NA	TGCGCCAGCAGCCCTGGACTGGCTCCCTACGAGCAGTACTTC	CASSPGLAPYEQYF
TRBJ2-3	TRBV12-5	TRBD2	NA	TGTGCTAGTGCCTTAGCGGGGGGAGATACGCAGTATTTT	CASALAGGDTQYF
TRBJ2-7	TRBV6-5	NA	NA	TGTGCCAGCAGCCGAGACAGGACCTCCTACGAGCAGTACTTC	CASSRDRTSYEQYF
TRBJ1-6	TRBV2	TRBD1	NA	TGTGCCAGCAGTGGCCGACAGGGGTCCTCACCCCTCCACTTT	CASSGRQGSSPLHF
TRBJ2-7	TRBV6-6	TRBD2	NA	TGTGCCAGCAGTAACCGCGCTAGCGGGGGTTCCTACGAGCAGTACTTC	CASSNRASGGSYEQYF
TRBJ1-4	TRBV4-3	NA	NA	TGCGCCAGCAGCCCACAACTCGGGGGGGAAGATGAAAAACTGTTTTTT	CASSPQLGGEDEKLFF
TRBJ2-5	TRBV3-1/TRBV3-2	TRBD1	once	TGTGCCAGCATGCTCTCTCCGACAGGGGTACTTCCGCAGTACTTC	CASMLSPTGVLPQYF
TRBJ2-3	TRBV11-3	NA	NA	TGTGCCAGCAGCTTAGGCGGGGTCACAGATACGCAGTATTTT	CASSLGGVTDTQYF
TRBJ2-7	TRBV5-1	TRBD2	few	TGCGCCAGCAGGAGCGCAGGGACTAGCGGGGCGCACTTC	CASRSAGTSGAHF
TRBJ2-5	TRBV7-6	TRBD1	NA	TGTGCCAGCAGCTTATGGGACAGGGGGCGCGGGGGGGTGCCCCAGTACTTC	CASSLWDRGRGGVPQYF
TRBJ2-7	TRBV9	NA	NA	TGTGCCAGCAGCTTTGGCTCGGGCTACGAGCAGTACTTC	CASSFGSGYEQYF
TRBJ1-4	TRBV10-2	TRBD1	NA	TGCGCCAGCAGTGAGTCGACAGGGATTAGGGGCGCTGAAAAACTGTTTTTT	CASSESTGIRGAEKLFF
TRBJ2-2	TRBV19	TRBD2	NA	TGTGCCAGTAATCCCACCCAGGGCGGGGGATTCGGGGAGCTGTTTTTT	CASNPTQGGGFGELFF
TRBJ2-1	TRBV19	TRBD2	NA	TGTGCCAGTAGTGAGGGAGGGCCTAATGAGCAGTTCTTC	CASSEGGPNEQFF
TRBJ2-1	TRBV11-3	NA	NA	TGTGCCAGCAGCTTAGATTTGGGCGATGAGCAGTTCTTC	CASSLDLGDEQFF
TRBJ1-1	TRBV5-1	TRBD1	NA	TGCGCCAGCAGCGCCCGGGACAGGGCGGAATTCCCTGAAGCTTTCTTT	CASSARDRAEFPEAFF
TRBJ1-1	TRBV29-1	NA	NA	TGCAGCGTTTACATTGTAGGGGGGAACACTGAAGCTTTCTTT	CSVYIVGGNTEAFF
TRBJ2-7	TRBV30	TRBD1	once	TGTGCCCTACAGGGGGCCTACGAGCAGTACTTC	CALQGAYEQYF
TRBJ1-5	TRBV19	NA	NA	TGTGCCAGTAGTATTCCTTGGGGGACTCAGCAGCCCCAGCATTTT	CASSIPWGTQQPQHF
TRBJ2-1	TRBV2	NA	once	TGTGCCAGCAGTGAAGCGGTTTGGGGGGATTGGTACAATGAGCAGTTCTTC	CASSEAVWGDWYNEQFF
TRBJ1-1	TRBV28	NA	NA	TGTGCCAGCAGTCAAGAGGGGCGGGGCAGCACTGAAGCTTTCTTT	CASSQEGRGSTEAFF